The 17 T cell receptor beta chains below come from one sample, sequenced in a study of cytomegalovirus exposure and HLA in healthy donors. Profiled with immunoSEQ multiplex PCR; TCRdb holds only in-frame clones, not every one. The table lists 100,000 to 150,000 clones, about 94% of them singletons. The sequenced sample was PBMCs. Receptors originate from a woman younger than 30 in good health and CMV-seronegative.

This clone was observed once. This sequence joins TRBV7-2 and TRBJ2-1, with 10 bases that match TRBD2. The germline V gene encodes CDR1 SGHTA and CDR2 FQGNSA. Losses at the gene ends were 1 base for V and 3 bases for J; bases not matched to a gene: 12. The CDR3 is 19 residues long. Here the CDR3 reads CASSLGPSGGLSNYNEQFF. In nucleotides, the CDR3 is TGTGCCAGCAGCTTAGGCCCTAGCGGGGGCCTTTCGAACTACAATGAGCAGTTCTTC.

V usage is TRBV9 and J usage is TRBJ1-5; D possibly corresponds to TRBD1 (6 bases). The length of the CDR3 is 14 residues. V lost 3 bases and J 4 bases, leaving 11 bases between the germline ends. From germline, CDR1 is SGDLS and CDR2 YYNGEE. DNA for the CDR3: TGTGCCAGCAGCGACGGGACACTTAATCAGCCCCAGCATTTT. This encodes CASSDGTLNQPQHF.

This chain joins TRBV11-1 and TRBJ1-4; D is uncertain. CDR1 is SGHAT and CDR2 is FQDESV in the germline V gene (reference sequence). The germline V and J ends were trimmed by 1 base and 5 bases, with 8 bases remaining between them. The CDR3 has 14 residues. The CDR3 DNA sequence: TGTGCCAGCAGCTTAGACGGAGGCAATGAAAAACTGTTTTTT. Protein: CASSLDGGNEKLFF.

V is TRBV6-1 and J is TRBJ2-7; 10 nucleotides align to TRBD1. The CDR3 covers 14 residues. V was pared by 10 bases and J by 2 bases, with 8 bases of the junction left unmatched. In germline, CDR1 is MNHNS, CDR2 SASEGT. In DNA form, the CDR3 reads TGTGCCACCTCCACCGGGACAGGGGCCTACGAGCAGTACTTC. This codes for CATSTGTGAYEQYF.

The chain combines TRBV5-6 with TRBJ1-3; D is undetermined. Looked up from germline, CDR1 is SGHDT and CDR2 is YYEEEE. Trimming cost V 5 bases and J 0 bases, with 12 bases left between them. This CDR3 is built from 15 residues. CDR3 DNA: TGTGCCAGCAGTCCACGACTTTCCTCTGGAAACACCATATATTTT. Its protein product is CASSPRLSSGNTIYF. Variable domain in full (rest from reference TRBV5-6 and TRBJ1-3): DAGVTQSPTHLIKTRGQQVTLRCSPKSGHDTVSWYQQALGQGPQFIFQYYEEEERQRGNFPDRFSGHQFPNYSSELNVNALLLGDSALYLCASSPRLSSGNTIYFGEGSWLTVV.

The rearrangement joins TRBV7-3 to TRBJ1-1; no clear D gene. The CDR3 totals 13 residues. Looked up from germline, CDR1 is SGHTA and CDR2 is FQGTGA. The V gene lost 7 bases and the J gene lost 0 bases, with 9 bases spanning the gap. CDR3 sequence (DNA): TGTGCCAGCAAAGTCTACGTGAACACTGAAGCTTTCTTT. Protein product: CASKVYVNTEAFF.

The chain has TRBV9 and TRBJ2-5; the D is unclear. Germline loops: CDR1 SGDLS, CDR2 YYNGEE. V lost 0 bases and J lost 6, with 6 bases in between. The CDR3 is made up of 12 amino acids. In DNA form, the CDR3 reads TGTGCCAGCAGCGTAGTGGGCAAGACCCAGTACTTC. This gives the protein CASSVVGKTQYF.

V and J are TRBV30 and TRBJ1-1; 8 nucleotides align to TRBD1. Trimming removed 0 bases from V and 1 base from J; junction bases left unmatched: 1. This CDR3 is built from 14 residues. Germline values: CDR1 GTSNPN, CDR2 SVGIG (reference sequence). The CDR3 is CAWSVGTGNTEAFF. The CDR3 DNA follows: TGTGCCTGGAGTGTAGGGACAGGGAACACTGAAGCTTTCTTT.

The rearrangement links TRBV6-5 to TRBJ2-1, with D possibly TRBD2 on 6 matching bases. V gave up 7 bases and J gave up 10 bases, with 17 bases separating them. This CDR3 is 13 amino acids long. From germline, CDR1 is MNHEY and CDR2 SVGAGI. The CDR3 DNA sequence: TGTGCCAGCACCCAGACTAGTTCAGGAGAGCAGTTCTTC. This gives the protein CASTQTSSGEQFF.

This chain joins TRBV20-1 and TRBJ1-4; possibly TRBD1 for D (6 bases). Germline assignment: CDR1 DFQATT and CDR2 SNEGSKA (reference sequence). The CDR3 length is 11 residues. V was cut by 5 bases and J by 11 bases, with 12 bases left in between. Here the CDR3 DNA reads TGCAGTGCTGGGGAGGGGGAGAAACTGTTTTTT. Translated: CSAGEGEKLFF.

The genes are TRBV7-6 and TRBJ2-3; 8 bases are shared with TRBD1. Trimming at V came to 5 bases and at J to 0 bases, leaving 7 bases not matched to a gene. The CDR3 spans 16 residues. Germline CDR1 and CDR2: SGHVS and FNYEAQ. The CDR3 bases are TGTGCCAGCAGCCCCGGACAGGGAGGTAGCACAGATACGCAGTATTTT. It translates to CASSPGQGGSTDTQYF.

This rearrangement joins TRBV7-9 to TRBJ2-1; no definite D call. CDR1 is SEHNR and CDR2 is FQNEAQ in the germline V gene (reference sequence). This CDR3 is 16 amino acids long. The V gene lost 1 base and the J gene lost 8 bases, with 18 bases spanning the gap. CDR3 amino acids: CASSLGFFSSGHEQFF. The CDR3 nucleotides are TGTGCCAGCAGCTTAGGGTTCTTCTCAAGTGGCCATGAGCAGTTCTTC. Full variable domain (outside the CDR3, taken from reference TRBV7-9 and TRBJ2-1): DTGVSQNPRHKITKRGQNVTFRCDPISEHNRLYWYRQTLGQGPEFLTYFQNEAQLEKSRLLSDRFSAERPKGSFSTLEIQRTEQGDSAMYLCASSLGFFSSGHEQFFGPGTRLTVL.

This chain links TRBV25-1 with TRBJ1-1, with TRBD1 matching over 9 bases. Germline assignment: CDR1 MGHDK and CDR2 SYGVNS. Trimming at V came to 4 bases and at J to 6 bases, leaving 9 bases not matched to a gene. The CDR3 loop spans 15 amino acids. This CDR3 is CASSVWDRDYSEAFF. Here the CDR3 DNA reads TGTGCCAGCAGTGTTTGGGACAGGGATTATTCTGAAGCTTTCTTT.

This chain connects TRBV6-5 to TRBJ2-7; TRBD1 is a possible D gene (6 bases). The CDR3 consists of 16 residues. Germline V gene data show CDR1 as MNHEY and CDR2 as SVGAGI. Deletions cut 0 bases from V and 0 bases from J, with 12 bases between. DNA of the CDR3: TGTGCCAGCAGTTACTCGGGGGCAGGGAGCTCCTACGAGCAGTACTTC. Its translation is CASSYSGAGSSYEQYF.

The gene calls are TRBV7-3 and TRBJ2-7; no reliable D call. Germline CDR1 SGHTA, CDR2 FQGTGA. The CDR3 totals 13 residues. The germline V and J ends were trimmed by 5 bases and 5 bases, with 13 bases remaining between them. CDR3 amino acids: CASSRTGSDEQYF. Written as DNA, the CDR3 is TGTGCCAGCAGCCGCACGGGTTCGGACGAGCAGTACTTC.

The rearrangement links TRBV27 to TRBJ1-1, with D perhaps TRBD1 (6 bases). CDR3 size: 14 residues. In germline, CDR1 is MNHEY, CDR2 SMNVEV (reference sequence). The V end lost 4 bases, the J end lost 1 base, and 10 bases lay between the germline ends. CDR3 in DNA: TGTGCCAGCAGTTCAGGGACATCGAACACTGAAGCTTTCTTT. The encoded protein is CASSSGTSNTEAFF.

The V and J genes are TRBV19 and TRBJ2-1, with 9 bases lining up with TRBD1. The germline gives CDR1 LNHDA, CDR2 SQIVND (reference sequence). CDR3 length: 15 amino acids. The junction had 14 bases not matched to a gene; V was cut back by 1 base and J by 16 bases. The CDR3: CASSIAGQGLITLFF. The CDR3 coding sequence is TGTGCCAGTAGTATAGCGGGACAGGGTTTAATCACTCTTTTCTTC.